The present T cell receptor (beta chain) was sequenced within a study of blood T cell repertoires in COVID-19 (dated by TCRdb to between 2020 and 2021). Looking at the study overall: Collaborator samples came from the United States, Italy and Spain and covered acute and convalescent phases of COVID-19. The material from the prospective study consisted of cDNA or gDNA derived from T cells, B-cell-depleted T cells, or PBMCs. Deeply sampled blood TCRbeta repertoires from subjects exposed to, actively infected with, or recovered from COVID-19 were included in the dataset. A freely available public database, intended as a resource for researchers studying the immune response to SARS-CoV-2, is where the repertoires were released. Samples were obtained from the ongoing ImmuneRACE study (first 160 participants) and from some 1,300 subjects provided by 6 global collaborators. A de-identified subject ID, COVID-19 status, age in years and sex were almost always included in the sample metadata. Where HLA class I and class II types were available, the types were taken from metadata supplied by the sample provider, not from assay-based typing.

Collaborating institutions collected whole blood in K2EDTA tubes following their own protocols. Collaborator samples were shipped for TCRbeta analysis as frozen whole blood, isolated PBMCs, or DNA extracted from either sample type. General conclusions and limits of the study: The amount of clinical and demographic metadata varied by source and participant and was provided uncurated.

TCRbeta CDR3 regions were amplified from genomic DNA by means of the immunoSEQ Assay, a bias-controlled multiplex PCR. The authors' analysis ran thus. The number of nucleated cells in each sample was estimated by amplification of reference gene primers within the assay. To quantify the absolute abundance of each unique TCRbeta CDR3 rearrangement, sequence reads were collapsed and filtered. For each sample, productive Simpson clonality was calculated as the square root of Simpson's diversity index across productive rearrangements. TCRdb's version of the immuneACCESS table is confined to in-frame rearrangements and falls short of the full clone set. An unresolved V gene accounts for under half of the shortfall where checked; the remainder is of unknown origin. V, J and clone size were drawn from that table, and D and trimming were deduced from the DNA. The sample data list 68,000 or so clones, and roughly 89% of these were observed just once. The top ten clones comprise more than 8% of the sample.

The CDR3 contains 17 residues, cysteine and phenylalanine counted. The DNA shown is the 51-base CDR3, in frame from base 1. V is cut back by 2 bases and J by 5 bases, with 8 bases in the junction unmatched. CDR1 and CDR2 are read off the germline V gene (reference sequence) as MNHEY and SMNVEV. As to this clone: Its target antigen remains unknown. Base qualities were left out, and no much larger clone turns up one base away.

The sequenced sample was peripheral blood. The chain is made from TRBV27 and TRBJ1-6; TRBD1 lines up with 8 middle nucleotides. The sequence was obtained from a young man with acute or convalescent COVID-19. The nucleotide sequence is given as TGTGCCAGCAGTTTAAGGAACAGGGGGGGGAATAATTCACCCCTCCACTTT. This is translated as CASSLRNRGGNNSPLHF.